This T cell receptor (beta chain) is drawn from a study of shared clonotypes between healthy human individuals. V shed 10 bases and J shed 9 bases, with 10 bases lying between them. The germline CDR1 and CDR2 sequences are WNHNN and SYGVQD (reference sequence). This CDR3 has 10 residues. Method: immunoSEQ multiplex PCR; TCRdb's copy keeps in-frame clones and lacks some. The sample lists over a million clones, roughly 96% occurring once. V and J are TRBV10-1 and TRBJ1-5; D gene ambiguous. The specimen sequenced was naive CD4+ T cells sorted from blood. This sample's subset: CD45RA+ positively selected. The sequence derives from a man aged 25-45 years in good health. The CDR3, as DNA: TGCGCCACCTCCGGCGGGCCCCAGCATTTT. It encodes CATSGGPQHF.